The TCR beta chain under discussion was sequenced for a study of CD8 T cells in Susac syndrome. Study results and caveats: The TCR sequencing and HLA analysis in the study involved a relatively small number of individuals, as the study acknowledged.

The authors sequenced TCR beta from blood CD8+ and CD4+ T cells. Negative isolation yielded CD4+ and CD8+ T cells, and FACS enriched TEMRA cells. Reverse transcription of roughly 0.5 to 1 ug RNA was performed with random hexamers. Amplification of TCR beta CDR3 by immunoSEQ multiplex PCR spanned 54 Vbeta and 13 Jbeta. TCRdb fed the immunoSEQ multiplex PCR reads into MiXCR, producing one record per CDR3 protein. Found here are tens of thousands of distinct CDR3 sequences, 85% to 95% of them singletons; the top ten hold 0.27%. The CDR3 has 13 amino acids. The V and J ends lost 3 bases and 5 bases respectively, with 14 bases between them. Germline CDR1 and CDR2: DFQATT and SNEGSKA (reference sequence). Of note for this clonotype: No antigen is known for it.

This chain links TRBV20-1 with TRBJ2-7; D is perhaps TRBD1 (6 bases). The sequence was obtained from a human donor in good health. Sequencing was done on a sample of CD8+ T cells from PBMCs. CDR3 protein: CSARSQGSHEQYF. The CDR3 DNA follows: TGCAGTGCTAGGTCGCAGGGGAGTCACGAGCAGTACTTC.